This T cell receptor (beta chain) was captured in a study of monozygotic twins with inflammatory bowel disease (dated by TCRdb to about 2019). Looking at the study overall: The complete study included roughly 30 monozygotic twin pairs: 19 IBD-discordant Danish pairs and nine German pairs, of which four were IBD-concordant and five were IBD-discordant. The search for disease-associated traits relied mainly on comparing IBD patients with their genetically identical healthy co-twins within discordant pairs. Each individual had, on average, about 151 000 unique TCRalpha sequences and 181 000 unique TCRbeta sequences available for analysis.

The receptor library was made with 5' RACE. Preparation of each TCR library used around 3.5 ug of total RNA. For each sample, cDNA synthesis was carried out in eight separate reactions using SMARTScribe reverse transcriptase. Unique molecular identifiers containing a 6-nucleotide sample barcode were introduced through template switching during cDNA synthesis. TCRalpha and TCRbeta cDNA was amplified in two nested PCRs of approximately 17 and 9 cycles, and bead purification was carried out after each PCR. Before amplification, cDNA was treated with uracil DNA-glycosylase and purified using the QIAquick PCR purification kit. The second PCR was the step at which Illumina TruSeq-compatible adapters and sample-specific barcodes were added. Library quality and concentration were assessed using TapeStation and Qubit, and roughly 5.5 ng of each library was pooled. Pooled libraries were sequenced on an Illumina HiSeq2500 single-index Rapid Run with 2 x 100 bp reads and custom sequencing primers. The original methods were these. MiGEC version 1.2.6 was used for UMI-based consensus assembly to correct PCR and sequencing errors. MiXCR version 2.1.1 was used for V(D)J alignment, clonotype assembly and CDR3 extraction. To normalise gene usage, clonotype sharing and MAIT/NKT TCR abundance, the top 1000, 10 000 and 20 000 clonotypes in each sample were analysed. After downsampling to 27 000 UMIs, diversity was calculated as the inverse Simpson index using the vegan R package. Paired Mann-Whitney U tests were applied to discordant twin pairs, with Benjamini-Hochberg correction for multiple testing. TCRdb reprocessed the reads, reporting each CDR3 protein sequence once and no DNA. TCRdb's processing, not the authors', yielded these V and J calls. This sample's table lists hundreds of thousands of distinct CDR3 sequences. 2.4% of the sample is held by the ten biggest clonotypes.

The CDR1 and CDR2 encoded by the germline V gene (reference sequence) are SGHKS and YYEKEE. The CDR3 spans 15 residues, from the cysteine through the phenylalanine. The nucleotide record is missing. From each donor, a roughly 2.5 ml peripheral blood sample was collected into PAXgene tubes and stored at -80 degrees C. Total RNA was isolated from whole blood with the PAXgene blood miRNA kit on an automated QIAcube, without T cell sorting. Peripheral blood from monozygotic twin pairs, either concordant or discordant for inflammatory bowel disease, underwent deep TCRalpha and TCRbeta repertoire profiling that used unique molecular barcoding. Smoking habits were recorded for all twin pairs, with individuals classified as current, former or never smokers. Broad study findings and their caveats: No single strong signal or clonotype linked to IBD turned up in the results, so the idea that one exists was not supported. Different T cell subtypes could not be distinguished in the analysis. Compared with healthy twins, IBD patients had fewer clonotypes in common with other individuals, a difference most pronounced in patients showing signs of disease activity. Repertoire similarity did not differ between concordant and discordant twins, which could be due to limited statistical power. TCRbeta repertoire diversity, by inverse Simpson index, was decreased in IBD patients compared with their healthy co-twins. Background noise and inter-individual variability may have been introduced into the repertoires by the differing immunosuppressive treatments among patients.

In the case of this clonotype: The antigen this receptor binds is unknown.

The source material was blood. The rearrangement joined TRBV5-5 to TRBJ2-7; TCRdb indicates TRBD2, and absent DNA this call remains unverified. This clonotype originated in a human donor with ulcerative colitis or Crohn's disease, or a healthy co-twin of an affected twin (not recorded which). The CDR3 is CASSWPGGAPYEQYF. The variable domain in full, with residues beyond the CDR3 obtained from the reference TRBV5-5 and TRBJ2-7 genes, is DAGVTQSPTHLIKTRGQQVTLRCSPISGHKSVSWYQQVLGQGPQFIFQYYEKEERGRGNFPDRFSARQFPNYSSELNVNALLLGDSALYLCASSWPGGAPYEQYFGPGTRLTVT.